These T cell receptor beta chains were read from a single sample in a study of shared clonotypes between healthy human individuals. Only in-frame clones appear in the TCRdb table, and some are missing; sequencing was by immunoSEQ multiplex PCR. The sample lists about 92,000 clones; 68% were seen once. Sequenced material: memory CD8+ T cells sorted from blood. The origin of the receptors is a man aged 30-40 years in good health. The CDR3 runs from the conserved cysteine through the conserved F or W. A D gene is named only where the DNA matches it firmly. Size values are once, few and many counts, or a class for expanded clones, and some rows have none.

>TRBJ2-1|TRBV7-6|many|NA
CASSLVRPGLQFF
TGTGCCAGCAGCCTTGTGCGGCCGGGCTTACAGTTCTTC
>TRBJ1-1|TRBV9|once|NA
CASSVPGGTEAFF
TGTGCCAGCAGCGTACCTGGGGGGACTGAAGCTTTCTTT
>TRBJ1-1|TRBV4-3|NA|NA
CASSHGRAPNTEAFF
TGCGCCAGCAGCCATGGCCGGGCCCCTAACACTGAAGCTTTCTTT
>TRBJ1-4|TRBV25-1|NA|NA
CASSENTGPRREKLFF
TGTGCCAGCAGTGAAAATACGGGCCCCCGGAGGGAAAAACTGTTTTTT
>TRBJ2-4|TRBV14|few|NA
CASSPPVPPRAKNIQYF
TGTGCCAGCAGCCCGCCGGTACCTCCTCGGGCCAAAAACATTCAGTACTTC
>TRBJ2-1|TRBV2|few|NA
CASSERAINEQFF
TGTGCCAGCAGTGAGCGGGCCATCAATGAGCAGTTCTTC
>TRBJ2-1|TRBV7-2|NA|NA
CASHSAGAHNEQFF
TGTGCCTCACACTCGGCAGGGGCCCACAATGAGCAGTTCTTC
>TRBJ2-2|TRBV19|NA|NA
CASRNRISNTGELFF
TGTGCCAGTAGAAACAGAATCTCGAACACCGGGGAGCTGTTTTTT
>TRBJ2-5|TRBV6-5|NA|NA
CASRQDTQETQYF
TGTGCCAGCAGACAGGACACTCAAGAGACCCAGTACTTC
>TRBJ2-3|TRBV6-5|NA|NA
CASSLLGGGHTQYF
TGTGCCAGCAGCCTCCTTGGGGGGGGGCATACGCAGTATTTT
>TRBJ2-1|TRBV9|many|NA
CASSADPDRSSYNEQFF
TGTGCCAGCAGCGCAGACCCCGACAGAAGCTCCTACAATGAGCAGTTCTTC
>TRBJ1-5|TRBV7-3|NA|NA
CASSLCYQPQHF
TGTGCCAGCAGCTTATGTTACCAGCCCCAGCATTTT
>TRBJ1-2|TRBV25-1|NA|TRBD1
CASSDQLKTGGNYGYTF
TGTGCCAGCAGTGACCAACTAAAGACAGGGGGGAACTATGGCTACACCTTC
>TRBJ2-2|TRBV7-9|NA|NA
CASSLNSPPTGELFF
TGTGCCAGCAGTCTTAACTCCCCACCCACCGGGGAGCTGTTTTTT
>TRBJ1-2|TRBV19|NA|TRBD1
CASSTEQGSGGYTF
TGTGCCAGTAGTACGGAACAGGGGTCGGGCGGCTACACCTTC
>TRBJ2-3|TRBV4-2|NA|TRBD2
CASSQVAAGGLADTQYF
TGTGCCAGCAGCCAAGTTGCAGCGGGAGGTCTGGCAGATACGCAGTATTTT
>TRBJ2-3|TRBV5-1|medium-sized|TRBD2
CASSLTSGSTDTQYF
TGCGCCAGCAGCTTAACTAGCGGGAGCACAGATACGCAGTATTTT
>TRBJ1-2|TRBV5-3|NA|NA
CASSGRGLDGYTF
TGTGCCAGCAGCGGACGCGGCCTTGATGGCTACACCTTC
>TRBJ2-5|TRBV4-1|NA|TRBD1
CASSQVRQGATQYF
TGCGCCAGCAGCCAAGTTAGACAGGGGGCGACCCAGTACTTC
>TRBJ2-5|TRBV11-2|NA|NA
CASSLGDPLQTQYF
TGTGCCAGCAGCTTAGGAGACCCGTTGCAGACCCAGTACTTC
>TRBJ1-2|TRBV15|NA|TRBD1
CATSRGRQGGNYGYTF
TGTGCCACCAGCAGAGGACGACAGGGGGGTAACTATGGCTACACCTTC
>TRBJ2-5|TRBV5-1|many|NA
CASSRKPSQDFRETQYF
TGCGCCAGCAGCAGGAAGCCGAGTCAAGATTTCCGTGAGACCCAGTACTTC
>TRBJ1-1|TRBV6-1|once|NA
CASGWGQGRTEAFF
TGTGCCAGCGGGTGGGGGCAGGGGAGGACTGAAGCTTTCTTT
>TRBJ2-7|TRBV11-2|NA|TRBD2
CASNKDWREGLGGEQYF
TGTGCCAGCAACAAAGACTGGCGGGAGGGCCTAGGTGGCGAGCAGTACTTC
>TRBJ1-5|TRBV7-2|once|NA
CASSPAGNQPQHF
TGTGCCAGCAGTCCCGCGGGCAATCAGCCCCAGCATTTT
>TRBJ2-1|TRBV20-1|few|NA
CSATEYNEQFF
TGCAGTGCTACAGAGTACAATGAGCAGTTCTTC
>TRBJ2-5|TRBV7-6|NA|TRBD2
CASSSSGEAGGPETQYF
TGTGCCAGCAGCTCGTCAGGGGAAGCGGGAGGGCCGGAGACCCAGTACTTC
>TRBJ2-7|TRBV5-1|NA|NA
CASSPQPAYEQYF
TGCGCCAGCAGTCCCCAGCCAGCCTACGAGCAGTACTTC
>TRBJ1-1|TRBV25-1|once|NA
CASSELTEAFF
TGTGCCAGCAGTGAACTAACTGAAGCTTTCTTT
>TRBJ2-7|TRBV11-3|NA|NA
CASSQLGTSQQYF
TGTGCCAGCAGCCAGTTGGGAACTAGCCAGCAGTACTTC
>TRBJ2-2|TRBV7-9|once|NA
CASSTSARRGPLNTGELFF
TGTGCCAGCAGCACTAGCGCCCGCCGGGGGCCGCTGAACACCGGGGAGCTGTTTTTT
>TRBJ2-5|TRBV10-3|few|TRBD2
CAISESGGVQETQYF
TGTGCCATCAGTGAGTCTGGGGGGGTCCAAGAGACCCAGTACTTC
>TRBJ1-1|TRBV19|NA|NA
CASSSTVNTEAFF
TGTGCCAGTAGTAGTACAGTCAACACTGAAGCTTTCTTT
>TRBJ1-2|TRBV15|NA|NA
CATSKRRDTIETNYGYTF
TGTGCCACCAGCAAGAGACGGGACACGATTGAGACTAACTATGGCTACACCTTC
>TRBJ2-7|TRBV10-1|few|NA
CASSGQAYEQYF
TGCGCCAGCAGTGGGCAGGCCTACGAGCAGTACTTC
>TRBJ2-5|TRBV29-1|NA|TRBD1
CSGRTGGYGRYQETQYF
TGCAGCGGGCGAACAGGGGGCTACGGAAGGTACCAAGAGACCCAGTACTTC
>TRBJ2-7|TRBV7-8|NA|TRBD2
CASSLTSGSVYEQYF
TGTGCCAGCAGCTTGACTAGCGGGAGTGTCTACGAGCAGTACTTC
>TRBJ2-7|TRBV15|NA|TRBD1
CATSRDRTGFEQYF
TGTGCCACCAGCAGAGACAGGACAGGGTTCGAGCAGTACTTC
>TRBJ2-7|TRBV5-1|NA|TRBD1
CASSTTTGGYEQYF
TGCGCCAGCAGCACCACGACAGGGGGGTACGAGCAGTACTTC
>TRBJ2-3|TRBV5-1|NA|TRBD1
CASRGLATGGGTQYF
TGCGCCAGCAGGGGCTTGGCTACAGGGGGTGGTACGCAGTATTTT
>TRBJ2-3|TRBV7-8|NA|NA
CASSLVGGIGSDTQYF
TGTGCCAGCAGCTTAGTAGGGGGAATTGGTTCAGATACGCAGTATTTT
>TRBJ2-7|TRBV6-6|NA|NA
CASSRTAGEQYF
TGTGCCAGCAGTCGGACGGCCGGGGAGCAGTACTTC
>TRBJ1-5|TRBV7-7|few|NA
CARKRSGNQPQHF
TGTGCTAGAAAGAGGTCAGGGAATCAGCCCCAGCATTTT
>TRBJ1-1|TRBV29-1|NA|NA
CSVAGGSTEAFF
TGCAGCGTTGCGGGGGGAAGTACTGAAGCTTTCTTT